A single sample gave rise to the 11 T cell receptor beta chains below, sequenced in a study of control samples from healthy donors and cancer patients. The repertoire was sequenced with immunoSEQ multiplex PCR; TCRdb's copy has only in-frame clones and lacks some. The data contain more than 65,000 clones, roughly 90% of them singletons. The sequenced sample consisted of PBMCs. These receptors all come from an older woman with head and neck cancer.

This rearrangement joins TRBV25-1 to TRBJ2-7, with TRBD2 as a possible D gene (5 bases). There are 11 residues in the CDR3. Germline V gives CDR1 MGHDK, CDR2 SYGVNS. The ends were cut back, 5 bases at V and 4 bases at J, with 6 bases in the middle. This chain's CDR3 is CASSSGYEQYF. CDR3 sequence (DNA): TGTGCCAGCAGTTCGGGGTACGAGCAGTACTTC.

The chain employs TRBV6-5 and TRBJ1-2; D not resolved. CDR1 is MNHEY and CDR2 is SVGAGI in the germline V gene. The CDR3 length is 13 residues. The V end lost 6 bases, the J end lost 4 bases, and 12 bases lay between the germline ends. CDR3 in amino acids: CASSSPKSYGYTF. The CDR3 region has the DNA TGTGCCAGCAGCTCCCCAAAATCCTATGGCTACACCTTC.

This chain links TRBV5-1 with TRBJ1-5; the D is unclear. The CDR3 loop spans 15 amino acids. In germline, CDR1 is SGHRS, CDR2 YFSETQ. V was shortened by 4 bases and J by 0 bases, with 11 bases between the two germline ends. The CDR3 DNA follows: TGCGCCAGCAGCCCGGACTTCTCTAGCAATCAGCCCCAGCATTTT. It yields the protein CASSPDFSSNQPQHF.

This chain connects TRBV11-2 to TRBJ1-2; 11 nucleotides agree with TRBD1. Germline V gene sequence: CDR1 SGHAT, CDR2 FQNNGV. V gave up 4 bases and J gave up 7 bases; unmatched junction bases: 11. This CDR3 is 16 amino acids long. CDR3 residues: CASSYPGTGGLGGYTF. In nucleotides, the CDR3 is TGTGCCAGCAGCTACCCCGGGACAGGGGGACTTGGTGGCTACACCTTC.

The chain is built from TRBV4-1 and TRBJ2-7, with D possibly matching TRBD1 (5 bases). V lost 3 bases, J lost 6 bases, and 12 bases lay in between. The CDR3 is made up of 13 amino acids. Germline assignment: CDR1 MGHRA and CDR2 YSYEKL. CDR3 coding DNA: TGCGCCAGCAGCCATGCAGGGTCCGGCGAGCAGTACTTC. It encodes CASSHAGSGEQYF.

The chain joins TRBV3-1 (or the pseudogene TRBV3-2) to TRBJ2-7; D could derive from TRBD1 or TRBD2 (5 bases each). The V end was cut by 4 bases, the J end by 2 bases, with 15 bases between. This CDR3 is built from 15 residues. The germline V gene has CDR1 LGHDT and CDR2 YNNKEL (reference sequence). The CDR3 bases are TGTGCCAGCAGCCCGCCGGGACGCAGACCCTACGAGCAGTACTTC. It is translated as CASSPPGRRPYEQYF.

The V and J genes are TRBV7-2 and TRBJ2-2, with TRBD2 matching 7 bases. This CDR3 spans 18 amino acids. The V and J ends lost 1 base and 6 bases, in that order; junction bases with no gene match: 14. CDR1 is SGHTA and CDR2 is FQGNSA in the germline V gene. The CDR3 spells CASSLGRGRAGESGELFF. The CDR3 coding sequence is TGTGCCAGCAGCTTAGGTCGGGGGAGGGCCGGCGAATCCGGGGAGCTGTTTTTT.

V and J are TRBV12-3 or TRBV12-4 and TRBJ2-5; D perhaps matches TRBD2 (5 bases). The V end lost 2 bases, the J end lost 5 bases, and 9 bases lay between the germline ends. The CDR3 has 13 amino acids. CDR3: CASSLTGGETQYF. The CDR3 nucleotides are TGTGCCAGCAGTTTAACCGGCGGGGAGACCCAGTACTTC.

This chain uses TRBV19 with TRBJ2-5; D is undetermined. Trimming stripped 3 bases from V and 5 bases from J, with 19 bases between. The germline CDR1 and CDR2 sequences are LNHDA and SQIVND (reference sequence). This CDR3 is 16 amino acids long. CDR3 nucleotides: TGTGCCAGTAGTATGCCCAAAGTCTGGCGCAGGGAGACCCAGTACTTC. Translation gives CASSMPKVWRRETQYF. Full variable domain (missing parts from reference TRBV19 and TRBJ2-5): DGGITQSPKYLFRKEGQNVTLSCEQNLNHDAMYWYRQDPGQGLRLIYYSQIVNDFQKGDIAEGYSVSREKKESFPLTVTSAQKNPTAFYLCASSMPKVWRRETQYFGPGTRLLVL.

The J gene is TRBJ2-7, the V gene TRBV4-1; D gene unclear. The length of the CDR3 is 14 residues. V was pared by 0 bases and J by 2 bases, with 8 bases between. Germline CDR1 reads MGHRA; CDR2 reads YSYEKL. In DNA form, the CDR3 reads TGCGCCAGCAGCCAAGAACGGGCCACCTACGAGCAGTACTTC. Residues: CASSQERATYEQYF.

The chain has TRBV5-5 and TRBJ2-1; TRBD1 matches at 11 bases. Germline CDR1 is SGHKS and CDR2 is YYEKEE (reference sequence). The CDR3 is made up of 15 amino acids. Trimming cost V 4 bases and J 4 bases; bases outside gene matches: 4. The CDR3 DNA reads as TGTGCCAGCAGCACCGGGACAGGGGGTTACAATGAGCAGTTCTTC. Protein: CASSTGTGGYNEQFF.